This T cell receptor beta chain was retrieved from a study of tumor-infiltrating lymphocytes in primary liver carcinoma. Regarding this clonotype: One end of the junction is discordant with germline, which a read error may explain.

RNA and DNA were co-extracted from approximately 20-30 mg of unsorted bulk tissue. A primer in the constant region served to generate TCR beta cDNA from about 480 ng of total RNA. Libraries of TCR beta came from three nested multiplex PCR rounds with slightly modified ARM-PCR. TCRdb itself ran the multiplex PCR reads through MiXCR, one entry per CDR3 protein. The sample carries approximately 110,000 distinct CDR3 sequences, 64% recorded once. The sample taken for sequencing was liver tumor tissue from sampling region 3. Documented subset: tumor region T3, left-lateral pole. This receptor was identified in a woman aged 55-69 years with primary liver carcinoma and hepatitis B virus infection.

CDR3 sequence reads: CTSSRAQISTDTKYF. CDR3 coding DNA: TGTACCAGCAGCCGCGCACAGATTAGCACAGATACGAAGTATTTT. The chain links TRBV12-3 or TRBV12-4 to TRBJ2-3; D remains ambiguous. The CDR3 is made up of 15 amino acids.